This T cell receptor (beta chain) came from a study of CD8 T cells in Susac syndrome. Trimming removed 5 bases from V and 2 bases from J, with 15 bases in between. This CDR3 has 15 amino acids. Negative magnetic isolation gave CD8+ and CD4+ cells; FACS enriched CD8+ TEMRA. It was with random hexamers that about 0.45 to 1 ug RNA was reverse transcribed. From the immunoSEQ multiplex PCR reads, TCRdb called clonotypes with MiXCR, one entry per CDR3 protein. The repertoire includes about 140,000 distinct CDR3 sequences, approximately 95% of them detected once, and 0.25% to 0.3% sits in the top ten. The chain combines TRBV12-3 or TRBV12-4 with TRBJ2-5; D remains unclear. This TCR derives from a human donor in good health. Source material: CD8+ T cells from PBMCs. The CDR3 DNA sequence: TGTGCCAGCAGTGCCGACGGGTCCTTTCAAGAGACCCAGTACTTC. Translation: CASSADGSFQETQYF.